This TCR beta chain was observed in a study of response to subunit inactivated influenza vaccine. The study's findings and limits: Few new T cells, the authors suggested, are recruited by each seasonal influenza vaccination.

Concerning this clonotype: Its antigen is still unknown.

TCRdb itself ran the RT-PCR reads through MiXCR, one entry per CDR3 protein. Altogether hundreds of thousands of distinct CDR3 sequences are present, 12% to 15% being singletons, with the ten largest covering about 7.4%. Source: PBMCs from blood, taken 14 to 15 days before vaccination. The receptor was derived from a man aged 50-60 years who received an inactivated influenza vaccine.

DNA of the CDR3: TGTGCCAGCAGTTTATCCAGGGGCTCTAACTACGAGCAGTACTTC. It yields the protein CASSLSRGSNYEQYF. This chain joins TRBV27 and TRBJ2-7; D is possibly TRBD1 (6 bases). Between the trimmed V and J ends, which lost 0 bases and 3 bases, there was a span of 12 bases. CDR1 and CDR2 (germline): MNHEY, SMNVEV (reference sequence). The CDR3 runs to 15 residues.